Below, 11 T cell receptor beta chains from the same sample are listed, as sequenced in a study of shared clonotypes between healthy human individuals. Measured with immunoSEQ multiplex PCR; TCRdb has only the in-frame clones, and not every one. In the table there are roughly 2.6 million clones, approximately 90% of which are singletons. Sequencing input: naive CD4+ T cells sorted from blood. As to subset: CD45RA+ positively selected. The receptors were sampled from a man aged 18 to 30 in good health.

The chain links TRBV7-3 to TRBJ2-3, with TRBD2 identical over 10 bases. Germline V gene data show CDR1 as SGHTA and CDR2 as FQGTGA. J was trimmed by 2 bases and V by 1 base; bases with no gene match: 21. The length of the CDR3 is 22 residues. For the CDR3, the DNA is TGTGCCAGCAGCTTAAATCCCACGACTTCTAGCGGGGGCTCTCTCTCCACAGATACGCAGTATTTT. This encodes CASSLNPTTSSGGSLSTDTQYF.

The gene calls are TRBV27 and TRBJ1-2, with a weak D call TRBD1 (5 bases). The CDR3 length is 14 residues. Germline V gene sequence: CDR1 MNHEY, CDR2 SMNVEV (reference sequence). The V end was cut by 6 bases, the J end by 4 bases, with 15 bases between. Written as DNA, the CDR3 is TGTGCCAGCAGCCCGGGACTGTTGGTCTATGGCTACACCTTC. This translates into CASSPGLLVYGYTF.

The chain recombines TRBV4-3 with TRBJ2-3; weak D call: TRBD2 (5 bases). Trimming cost V 0 bases and J 1 base, with 11 bases left between them. This CDR3 contains 16 residues. CDR1 is LGHNA, CDR2 YSLEER, per germline. The CDR3 protein is CASSQDPLGGTDTQYF. The DNA for the CDR3 is TGCGCCAGCAGCCAAGATCCGCTCGGGGGCACAGATACGCAGTATTTT.

Turning to this clone: The same CDR3 is also encoded by other DNA sequences in this sample. The gene calls are TRBV5-1 and TRBJ1-2, with no clear D. Germline-derived CDR1 and CDR2 are SGHRS and YFSETQ. This CDR3 has 13 amino acids. Trimming pared 2 bases from V and 5 bases from J, leaving 10 bases between. The CDR3 spells CASSLQGGYGYTF. The CDR3 DNA reads TGCGCCAGCAGCTTACAAGGAGGATATGGCTACACCTTC.

The chain joins TRBV11-2 to TRBJ2-7, with TRBD1 identical over 7 bases. This CDR3 contains 14 residues. V shed 5 bases, J shed 3 bases, and the junction held 7 bases outside the gene matches. The V gene's germline CDR1 is SGHAT and CDR2 FQNNGV. CDR3: CASSPRDSYYEQYF. CDR3 nucleotides: TGTGCCAGCAGCCCACGGGACAGTTACTACGAGCAGTACTTC.

This rearrangement joins TRBV9 to TRBJ2-2; the match to TRBD2 covers 11 bases. The CDR3 covers 19 residues. With V trimmed by 0 bases and J by 8 bases, 15 bases remained unmatched. CDR1 is SGDLS and CDR2 is YYNGEE in the germline V gene. The CDR3 sequence: CASSVGPGLAEFRAGELFF. The CDR3, as DNA: TGTGCCAGCAGCGTAGGACCGGGACTAGCGGAGTTTCGGGCAGGGGAGCTGTTTTTT.

This clone was observed a single time. The chain employs TRBV19 and TRBJ2-7, with 9 bases identical to TRBD2. This CDR3 contains 15 residues. Germline V CDR1 and CDR2: LNHDA, SQIVND (reference sequence). After removal of 5 bases from V and 6 bases from J, the junction contained 11 bases not matched to a gene. CDR3 sequence reads: CASSPGTSHTAEQYF. CDR3 DNA: TGTGCCAGTAGTCCCGGGACTAGCCATACTGCCGAGCAGTACTTC.

The chain joins TRBV2 to TRBJ2-5, with 8 bases lining up with TRBD1. J was trimmed by 2 bases and V by 7 bases; bases with no gene match: 6. The CDR3 has 14 amino acids. CDR1 SNHLY and CDR2 FYNNEI come from the germline V gene. The CDR3 sequence is CASTRTGTQETQYF. The CDR3 DNA sequence: TGTGCCAGCACACGGACAGGGACACAAGAGACCCAGTACTTC.

V is TRBV10-3 and J is TRBJ2-5, with a weak D call TRBD1 (5 bases). This CDR3 has 13 amino acids. Germline V CDR1 and CDR2: ENHRY, SYGVKD. V lost 7 bases and J 5 bases, leaving 14 bases between the germline ends. This CDR3 is CAIKRREEETQYF. The CDR3, as DNA: TGTGCCATCAAGCGCAGGGAAGAGGAGACCCAGTACTTC.

The J gene is TRBJ2-1, the V gene TRBV30, with 9 positions matching TRBD2. From germline, CDR1 is GTSNPN and CDR2 SVGIG (reference sequence). The CDR3 extends over 16 amino acids. V lost 0 bases to trimming and J lost 14 bases; unmatched junction nucleotides: 17. The CDR3 nucleotides read TGTGCCTGGAGTGTCCTTAGCGGGAGTTCCCCTTTGGCAAAGTTCTTC. It encodes CAWSVLSGSSPLAKFF.

V gene TRBV10-2 combines with J gene TRBJ1-6, with D uncertain. Germline CDR1 WSHSY, CDR2 SAAADI. This CDR3 contains 15 residues. V shed 4 bases and J shed 1 base, with 8 bases lying between them. CDR3: CASSVRSSYNSPLHF. The CDR3 nucleotides read TGCGCCAGCAGTGTGAGGAGTTCCTATAATTCACCCCTCCACTTT.